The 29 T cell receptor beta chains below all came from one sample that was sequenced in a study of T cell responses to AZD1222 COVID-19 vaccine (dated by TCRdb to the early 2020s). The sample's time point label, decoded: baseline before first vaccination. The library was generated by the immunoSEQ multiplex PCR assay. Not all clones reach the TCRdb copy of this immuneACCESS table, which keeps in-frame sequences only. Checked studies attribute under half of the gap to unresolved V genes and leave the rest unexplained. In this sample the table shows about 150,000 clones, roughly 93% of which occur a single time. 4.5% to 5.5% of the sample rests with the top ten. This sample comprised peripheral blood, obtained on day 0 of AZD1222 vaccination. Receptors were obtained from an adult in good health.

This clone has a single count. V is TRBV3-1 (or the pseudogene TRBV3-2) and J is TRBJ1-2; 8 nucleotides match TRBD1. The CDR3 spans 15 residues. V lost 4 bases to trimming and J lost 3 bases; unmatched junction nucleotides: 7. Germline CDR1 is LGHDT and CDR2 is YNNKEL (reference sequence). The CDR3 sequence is CASSRLDRDHYGYTF. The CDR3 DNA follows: TGTGCCAGCAGCCGATTGGACAGGGATCACTATGGCTACACCTTC.

CDR3 loop: CSVGQGAGYGYTF. The DNA for the CDR3 is TGCAGCGTCGGACAGGGGGCAGGCTATGGCTACACCTTC. This rearrangement joins TRBV29-1 to TRBJ1-2; 11 bases fit TRBD1. V lost 6 bases to trimming and J lost 4 bases; unmatched junction nucleotides: 4. The CDR3 loop spans 13 amino acids. The V gene's germline CDR1 is SQVTM and CDR2 ANQGSEA.

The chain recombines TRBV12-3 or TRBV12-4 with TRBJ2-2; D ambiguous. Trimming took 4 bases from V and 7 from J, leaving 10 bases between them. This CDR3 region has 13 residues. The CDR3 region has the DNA TGTGCCAGCAGTTCCAGGCCGGGCGGGGAGCTGTTTTTT. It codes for CASSSRPGGELFF.

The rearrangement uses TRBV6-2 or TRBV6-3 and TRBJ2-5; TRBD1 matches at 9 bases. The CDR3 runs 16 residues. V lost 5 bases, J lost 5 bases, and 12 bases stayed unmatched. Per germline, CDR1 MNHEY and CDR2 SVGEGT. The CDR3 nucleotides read TGTGCCAGCAGTCCCCTGTCGGACAGGGGACCGGAGACCCAGTACTTC. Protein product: CASSPLSDRGPETQYF.

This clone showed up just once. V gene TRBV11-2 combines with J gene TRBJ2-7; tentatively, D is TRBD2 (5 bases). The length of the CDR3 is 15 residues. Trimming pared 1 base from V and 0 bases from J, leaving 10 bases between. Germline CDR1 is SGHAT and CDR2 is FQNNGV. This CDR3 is CASSLVSGYSYEQYF. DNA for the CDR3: TGTGCCAGCAGCTTAGTGTCGGGGTACTCCTACGAGCAGTACTTC.

CDR3 region: CASSPLGRNQETQYF. The CDR3 DNA follows: TGTGCCAGCAGCCCACTTGGACGGAACCAAGAGACCCAGTACTTC. The rearrangement uses TRBV28 and TRBJ2-5; no clear D gene. The V end was cut by 6 bases, the J end by 0 bases, with 14 bases between. Germline loops: CDR1 MDHEN, CDR2 SYDVKM. This CDR3 has 15 amino acids. Complete variable domain (other parts from reference TRBV28 and TRBJ2-5): DVKVTQSSRYLVKRTGEKVFLECVQDMDHENMFWYRQDPGLGLRLIYFSYDVKMKEKGDIPEGYSVSREKKERFSLILESASTNQTSMYLCASSPLGRNQETQYFGPGTRLLVL.

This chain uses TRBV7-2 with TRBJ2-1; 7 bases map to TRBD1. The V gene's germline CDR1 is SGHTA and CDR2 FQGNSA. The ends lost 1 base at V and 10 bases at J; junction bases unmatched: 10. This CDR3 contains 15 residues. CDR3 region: CASSLGGQARLEQFF. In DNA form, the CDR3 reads TGTGCCAGCAGCTTAGGTGGACAGGCACGGTTAGAGCAGTTCTTC.

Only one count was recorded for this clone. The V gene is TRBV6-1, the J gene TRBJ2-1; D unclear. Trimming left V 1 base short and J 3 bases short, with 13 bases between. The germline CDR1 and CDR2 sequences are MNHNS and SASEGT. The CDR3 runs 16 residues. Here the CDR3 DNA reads TGTGCCAGCAGTGAAGACTCAACCTATAACTACAATGAGCAGTTCTTC. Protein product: CASSEDSTYNYNEQFF.

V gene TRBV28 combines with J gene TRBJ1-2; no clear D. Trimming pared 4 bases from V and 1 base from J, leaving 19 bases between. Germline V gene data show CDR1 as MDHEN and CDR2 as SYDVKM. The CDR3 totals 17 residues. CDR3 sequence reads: CASSSPPWTDNNYGYTF. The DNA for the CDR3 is TGTGCCAGCAGTTCACCACCCTGGACGGATAATAACTATGGCTACACCTTC.

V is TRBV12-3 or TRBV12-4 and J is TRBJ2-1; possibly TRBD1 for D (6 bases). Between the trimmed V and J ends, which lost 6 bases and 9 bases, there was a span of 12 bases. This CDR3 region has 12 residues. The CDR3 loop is CASREQGSEQFF. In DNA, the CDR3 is TGTGCCAGCAGAGAACAGGGCTCTGAGCAGTTCTTC.

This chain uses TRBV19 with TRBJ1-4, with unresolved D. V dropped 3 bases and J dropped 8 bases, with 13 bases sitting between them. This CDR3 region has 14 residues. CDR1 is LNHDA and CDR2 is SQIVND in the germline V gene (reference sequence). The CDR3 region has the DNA TGTGCCAGTAGTATCTCTTGGGGAGGCGAAAAACTGTTTTTT. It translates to CASSISWGGEKLFF.

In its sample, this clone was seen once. CDR3 coding DNA: TGCGCCAGCAGCCTAAGGACAGGGTTTCTTAATTCACCCCTCCACTTT. Translating it yields CASSLRTGFLNSPLHF. The chain uses TRBV5-1 and TRBJ1-6; TRBD1 matches at 8 bases. J gave up 6 bases and V 4 bases, and 9 bases lay outside the gene matches. CDR3 length: 16 amino acids. CDR1 is SGHRS, CDR2 YFSETQ, per germline.

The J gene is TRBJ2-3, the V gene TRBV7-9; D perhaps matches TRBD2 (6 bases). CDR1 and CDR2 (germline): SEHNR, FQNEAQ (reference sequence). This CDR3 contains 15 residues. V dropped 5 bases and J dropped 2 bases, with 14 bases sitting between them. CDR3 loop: CASSGRDSNTDTQYF. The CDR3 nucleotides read TGTGCCAGCAGCGGACGGGACTCCAACACAGATACGCAGTATTTT.

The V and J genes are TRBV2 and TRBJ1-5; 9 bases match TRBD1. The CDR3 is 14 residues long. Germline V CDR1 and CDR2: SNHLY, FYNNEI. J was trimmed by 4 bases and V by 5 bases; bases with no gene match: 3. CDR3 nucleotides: TGTGCCAGCAGTTTGGGACAGGGTAATCAGCCCCAGCATTTT. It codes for CASSLGQGNQPQHF.

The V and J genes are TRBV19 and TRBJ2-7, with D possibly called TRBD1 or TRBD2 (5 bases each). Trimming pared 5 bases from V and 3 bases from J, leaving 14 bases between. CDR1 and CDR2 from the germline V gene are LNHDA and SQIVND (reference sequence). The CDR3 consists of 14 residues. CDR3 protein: CASSGYGTGYEQYF. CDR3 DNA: TGTGCCAGTAGTGGGTACGGGACGGGCTACGAGCAGTACTTC.

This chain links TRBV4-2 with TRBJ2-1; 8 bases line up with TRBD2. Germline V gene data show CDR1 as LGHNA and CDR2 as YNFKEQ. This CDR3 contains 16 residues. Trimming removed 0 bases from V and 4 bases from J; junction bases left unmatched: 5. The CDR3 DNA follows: TGTGCCAGCAGCCAAGATCCAGCGGGAGAATACAATGAGCAGTTCTTC. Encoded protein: CASSQDPAGEYNEQFF.

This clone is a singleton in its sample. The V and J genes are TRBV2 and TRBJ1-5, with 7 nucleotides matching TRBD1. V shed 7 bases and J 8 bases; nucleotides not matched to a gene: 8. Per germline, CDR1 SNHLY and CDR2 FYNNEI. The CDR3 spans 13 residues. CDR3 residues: CASTGTEQEPQHF. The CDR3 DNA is TGTGCCAGCACTGGGACAGAGCAAGAGCCCCAGCATTTT. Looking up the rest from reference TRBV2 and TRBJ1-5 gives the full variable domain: EPEVTQTPSHQVTQMGQEVILRCVPISNHLYFYWYRQILGQKVEFLVSFYNNEISEKSEIFDDQFSVERPDGSNFTLKIRSTKLEDSAMYFCASTGTEQEPQHFGDGTRLSIL.

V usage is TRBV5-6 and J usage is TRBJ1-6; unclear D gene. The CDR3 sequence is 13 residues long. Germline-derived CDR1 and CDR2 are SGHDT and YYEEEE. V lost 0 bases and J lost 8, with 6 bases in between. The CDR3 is CASSLDRYSPLHF. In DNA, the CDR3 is TGTGCCAGCAGCTTGGACCGTTATTCACCCCTCCACTTT.

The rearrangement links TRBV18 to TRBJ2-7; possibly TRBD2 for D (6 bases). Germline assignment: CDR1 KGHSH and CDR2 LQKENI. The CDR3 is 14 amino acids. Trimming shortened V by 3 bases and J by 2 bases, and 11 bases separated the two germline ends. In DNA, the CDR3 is TGTGCCAGCTCACCGCGGGACGGGGCCTACGAGCAGTACTTC. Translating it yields CASSPRDGAYEQYF.

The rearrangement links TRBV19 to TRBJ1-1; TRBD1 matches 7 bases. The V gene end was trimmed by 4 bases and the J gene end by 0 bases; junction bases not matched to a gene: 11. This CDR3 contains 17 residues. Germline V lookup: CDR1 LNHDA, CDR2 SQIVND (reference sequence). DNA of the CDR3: TGTGCCAGTAGTACCAGGAGGGACAGCCAGATGAACACTGAAGCTTTCTTT. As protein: CASSTRRDSQMNTEAFF.

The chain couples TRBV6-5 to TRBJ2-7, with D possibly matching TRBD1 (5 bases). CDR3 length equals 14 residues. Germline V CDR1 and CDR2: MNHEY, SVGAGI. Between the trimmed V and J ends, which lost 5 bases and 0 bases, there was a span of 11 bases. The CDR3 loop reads CASSPFDSSYEQYF. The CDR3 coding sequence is TGTGCCAGCAGTCCCTTCGACAGCTCCTACGAGCAGTACTTC.

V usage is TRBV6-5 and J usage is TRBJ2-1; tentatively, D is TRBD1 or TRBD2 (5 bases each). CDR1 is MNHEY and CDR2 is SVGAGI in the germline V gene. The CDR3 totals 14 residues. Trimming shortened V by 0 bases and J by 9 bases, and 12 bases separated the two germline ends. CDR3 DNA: TGTGCCAGCAGTTACTCGGGAGTCCAGGGTGAGCAGTTCTTC. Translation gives CASSYSGVQGEQFF.

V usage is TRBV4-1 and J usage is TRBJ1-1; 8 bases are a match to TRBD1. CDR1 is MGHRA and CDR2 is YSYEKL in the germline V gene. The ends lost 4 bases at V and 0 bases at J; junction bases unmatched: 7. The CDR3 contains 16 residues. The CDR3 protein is CASSLGQGIMNTEAFF. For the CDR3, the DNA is TGCGCCAGCAGCCTCGGACAGGGCATAATGAACACTGAAGCTTTCTTT.

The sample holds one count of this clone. As DNA, the CDR3 is TGTGCTAGTGGTTTGGTAGGGTCAGGGCGGAACACCATATATTTT. This translates into CASGLVGSGRNTIYF. The chain recombines TRBV12-5 with TRBJ1-3, with D possibly TRBD1 on 5 matching bases. The CDR3 sequence is 15 residues long. Germline values: CDR1 LGHNT, CDR2 FRNRAP. V lost 0 bases and J 7 bases, leaving 13 bases between the germline ends.

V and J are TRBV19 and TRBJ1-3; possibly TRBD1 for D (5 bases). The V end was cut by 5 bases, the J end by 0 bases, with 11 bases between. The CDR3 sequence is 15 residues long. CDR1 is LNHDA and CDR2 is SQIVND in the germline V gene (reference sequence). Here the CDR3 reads CASSWDGNSGNTIYF. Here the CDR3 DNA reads TGTGCCAGTAGTTGGGACGGGAACTCTGGAAACACCATATATTTT.

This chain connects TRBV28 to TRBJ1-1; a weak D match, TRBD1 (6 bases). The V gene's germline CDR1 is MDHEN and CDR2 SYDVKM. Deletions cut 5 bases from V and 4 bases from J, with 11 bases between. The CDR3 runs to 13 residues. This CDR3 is CASSPNRATEAFF. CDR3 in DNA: TGTGCCAGCAGTCCCAACAGGGCCACTGAAGCTTTCTTT.

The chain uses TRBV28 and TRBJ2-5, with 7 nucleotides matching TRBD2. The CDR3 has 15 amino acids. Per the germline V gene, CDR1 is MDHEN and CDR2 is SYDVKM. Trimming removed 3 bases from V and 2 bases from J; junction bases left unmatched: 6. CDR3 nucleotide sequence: TGTGCCAGCAGTTTTACGGGAGGAGATCAAGAGACCCAGTACTTC. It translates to CASSFTGGDQETQYF. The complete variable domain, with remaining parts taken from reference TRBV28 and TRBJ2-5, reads DVKVTQSSRYLVKRTGEKVFLECVQDMDHENMFWYRQDPGLGLRLIYFSYDVKMKEKGDIPEGYSVSREKKERFSLILESASTNQTSMYLCASSFTGGDQETQYFGPGTRLLVL.

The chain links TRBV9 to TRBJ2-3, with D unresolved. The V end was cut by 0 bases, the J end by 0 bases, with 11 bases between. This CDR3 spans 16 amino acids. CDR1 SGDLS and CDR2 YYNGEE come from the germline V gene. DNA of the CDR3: TGTGCCAGCAGCGTAGAGTGGCTAGAAAGCACAGATACGCAGTATTTT. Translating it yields CASSVEWLESTDTQYF.

This CDR3 reads CASSVRDRVGGYTF. In DNA, the CDR3 is TGTGCCAGCAGTGTAAGGGACAGGGTTGGCGGCTACACCTTC. The chain links TRBV2 to TRBJ1-2, with 9 bases aligning to TRBD1. The CDR3 is 14 amino acids. Germline CDR1 SNHLY, CDR2 FYNNEI. V was pared by 4 bases and J by 8 bases, with 8 bases of the junction left unmatched.